One and the same sample provided the 6 T cell receptor beta chains below, sequenced in a study of shared T cell receptors in the human thymus. Measured with immunoSEQ multiplex PCR; TCRdb has only the in-frame clones, and not every one. The data show around 730,000 clones, roughly 88% seen once. These data also formed part of another study, on human thymus T cells.

The sequencing input was thymocytes. Source of these receptors: a girl less than two years old with a congenital heart defect.

V is TRBV6-1 and J is TRBJ1-1, with unresolved D. The CDR3 runs to 13 residues. V dropped 3 bases and J dropped 2 bases, with 7 bases sitting between them. The V gene's germline CDR1 is MNHNS and CDR2 SASEGT. CDR3 nucleotide sequence: TGTGCCAGCAGTGACCTGCGTAACACTGAAGCTTTCTTT. Translating gives CASSDLRNTEAFF.

This clone was seen more than once but under ten times. CDR3 region: CASSPPRGGTGELFF. The CDR3 DNA reads as TGTGCCAGCAGTCCTCCTCGGGGGGGAACCGGGGAGCTGTTTTTT. The chain combines TRBV6-5 with TRBJ2-2, with 8 bases that match TRBD2. J lost 5 bases, V lost 5 bases, and 7 bases had no gene match. CDR3 length: 15 amino acids. Germline CDR1 and CDR2: MNHEY and SVGAGI.

The chain couples TRBV9 to TRBJ1-6; D not resolved. The CDR3 has 12 residues. From germline, CDR1 is SGDLS and CDR2 YYNGEE. The V end was cut by 4 bases, the J end by 10 bases, with 9 bases between. CDR3 in DNA: TGTGCCAGCAGCCTCTCCGGGTCACCCCTCCACTTT. Its translation: CASSLSGSPLHF.

The chain is built from TRBV20-1 and TRBJ1-2; D is unclear. The CDR3 is made up of 9 amino acids. With 5 bases removed from V and 6 bases from J, the gap between germline ends came to 4 bases. Looked up from germline, CDR1 is DFQATT and CDR2 is SNEGSKA (reference sequence). CDR3 protein: CSAADGYTF. The CDR3 DNA sequence: TGCAGTGCTGCGGATGGCTACACCTTC.

The chain recombines TRBV28 with TRBJ2-7; 12 bases agree with TRBD1. V was pared by 3 bases and J by 2 bases, with 11 bases of the junction left unmatched. The CDR3 has 18 residues. CDR1 is MDHEN and CDR2 is SYDVKM in the germline V gene. DNA for the CDR3: TGTGCCAGCAGTTTGGGGACAGGGGGCTACTCTGCCGCCTACGAGCAGTACTTC. Its translation is CASSLGTGGYSAAYEQYF.

V usage is TRBV6-5 and J usage is TRBJ2-5; maybe TRBD1 (6 bases). V was trimmed by 1 base and J by 1 base, leaving 7 bases between them. The CDR3 runs to 14 residues. The germline CDR1 and CDR2 sequences are MNHEY and SVGAGI. Here the CDR3 reads CASSYLGAQETQYF. CDR3 sequence (DNA): TGTGCCAGCAGTTACTTGGGGGCCCAAGAGACCCAGTACTTC.